This entry lists 12 T cell receptor beta chains sequenced from one sample in a study of cytomegalovirus exposure and HLA in healthy donors. The primer mix had 60 Vbeta and 13 Jbeta primers. Produced via immunoSEQ multiplex PCR; TCRdb's table is partial and in-frame only. Altogether some 150,000 clones are present, 82% being singletons, with the ten largest covering around 10%. Sequencing was done on a sample of PBMCs. These receptors were obtained from a man aged 45-65 years in good health and CMV-seropositive.

Only one count was recorded for this clone. This chain links TRBV15 with TRBJ2-3; weak D call: TRBD2 (6 bases). V lost 2 bases and J 3 bases, leaving 12 bases between the germline ends. This CDR3 comprises 15 residues. Germline V lookup: CDR1 LNHNV, CDR2 YYDKDF (reference sequence). CDR3 nucleotides: TGTGCCACCAGCAGAAATAGCGGAAGTACAGATACGCAGTATTTT. Translating gives CATSRNSGSTDTQYF. Combining the CDR3 with reference TRBV15 and TRBJ2-3 gives the whole variable domain DAMVIQNPRYQVTQFGKPVTLSCSQTLNHNVMYWYQQKSSQAPKLLFHYYDKDFNNEADTPDNFQSRRPNTSFCFLDIRSPGLGDTAMYLCATSRNSGSTDTQYFGPGTRLTVL.

The chain joins TRBV7-9 to TRBJ1-6; D remains unclear. The germline V and J ends were trimmed by 2 bases and 12 bases, with 5 bases remaining between them. The CDR3 spans 11 residues. CDR1 is SEHNR and CDR2 is FQNEAQ in the germline V gene (reference sequence). Here the CDR3 reads CASSLRGPLHF. The CDR3 nucleotides are TGTGCCAGCAGCTTAAGAGGACCCCTCCACTTT.

The chain employs TRBV7-2 and TRBJ2-2, with unresolved D. The CDR3 sequence is 15 residues long. Germline V CDR1 and CDR2: SGHTA, FQGNSA. V dropped 1 base and J dropped 6 bases, with 12 bases sitting between them. The CDR3 coding sequence is TGTGCCAGCAGCTTAGACTCGGAGTCCCCCGGGGAGCTGTTTTTT. Amino acid sequence: CASSLDSESPGELFF.

The V call is TRBV9, the J call TRBJ2-7; TRBD1 matches at 10 bases. With 4 bases clipped from V and 4 bases from J, the junction kept 8 bases outside the gene matches. The CDR3 has 15 residues. Germline CDR1 and CDR2: SGDLS and YYNGEE. The CDR3: CASSPTGTGAYEQYF. Here the CDR3 DNA reads TGTGCCAGCAGCCCCACCGGGACAGGGGCTTACGAGCAGTACTTC.

The chain couples TRBV29-1 to TRBJ1-1; TRBD1 matches 8 bases. The germline V gene encodes CDR1 SQVTM and CDR2 ANQGSEA. J gave up 1 base and V 6 bases, and 7 bases lay outside the gene matches. The CDR3 runs to 14 residues. As DNA, the CDR3 is TGCAGCGTGGTATACGGACAGGGGAACACTGAAGCTTTCTTT. This encodes CSVVYGQGNTEAFF. Together with reference TRBV29-1 and TRBJ1-1, the CDR3 gives the full variable domain: SAVISQKPSRDICQRGTSLTIQCQVDSQVTMMFWYRQQPGQSLTLIATANQGSEATYESGFVIDKFPISRPNLTFSTLTVSNMSPEDSSIYLCSVVYGQGNTEAFFGQGTRLTVV.

This clone occurred once. V gene TRBV30 combines with J gene TRBJ1-3; 8 bases are shared with TRBD1. Germline CDR1 and CDR2: GTSNPN and SVGIG (reference sequence). V shed 2 bases, J shed 3 bases, and the junction held 15 bases outside the gene matches. This CDR3 spans 18 amino acids. Written as DNA, the CDR3 is TGTGCCTGGAGTTGGGACCCTCCGGGACAGGCATTTGGAAACACCATATATTTT. Protein product: CAWSWDPPGQAFGNTIYF.

The chain employs TRBV6-6 and TRBJ1-3; weak D call: TRBD1 (5 bases). Germline V gives CDR1 MNHNY, CDR2 SVGAGI (reference sequence). V was trimmed by 5 bases and J by 2 bases, leaving 13 bases between them. The CDR3 consists of 15 residues. In DNA, the CDR3 is TGTGCCAGCAGTGCCCAGACAGTGGCTGGAAACACCATATATTTT. Its translation is CASSAQTVAGNTIYF.

This clone was counted between two and nine times. The V call is TRBV2, the J call TRBJ1-2; the match to TRBD1 covers 8 bases. The CDR3 has 17 amino acids. V was pared by 2 bases and J by 1 base, with 9 bases of the junction left unmatched. The V gene's germline CDR1 is SNHLY and CDR2 FYNNEI. CDR3 loop: CASSEPDRARINYGYTF. CDR3 coding DNA: TGTGCCAGCAGTGAACCGGACAGGGCCCGGATTAACTATGGCTACACCTTC.

The gene calls are TRBV6-4 and TRBJ1-2, with D possibly matching TRBD1 (5 bases). The CDR3 spans 13 residues. CDR1 is MRHNA and CDR2 is SNTAGT in the germline V gene. V gave up 5 bases and J gave up 8 bases, with 15 bases separating them. CDR3 coding DNA: TGTGCCAGCAGTTCGGCCGGACAAGGGGGCTACACCTTC. Amino acid sequence: CASSSAGQGGYTF.

The chain couples TRBV7-2 to TRBJ2-1; no definite D call. Germline lookup yields CDR1 SGHTA and CDR2 FQGNSA. This CDR3 spans 14 amino acids. The V and J ends lost 1 base and 2 bases respectively, with 6 bases between them. The DNA of the CDR3 is TGTGCCAGCAGCTTAGGTTATCCCTACAATGAGCAGTTCTTC. Its protein is CASSLGYPYNEQFF. The complete variable domain, with remaining parts taken from reference TRBV7-2 and TRBJ2-1, reads GAGVSQSPSNKVTEKGKDVELRCDPISGHTALYWYRQSLGQGLEFLIYFQGNSAPDKSGLPSDRFSAERTGGSVSTLTIQRTQQEDSAVYLCASSLGYPYNEQFFGPGTRLTVL.

The chain couples TRBV5-5 to TRBJ2-7, with a tentative D call TRBD2 (5 bases). V lost 2 bases and J lost 3, with 12 bases in between. CDR3 length equals 14 residues. Germline V gives CDR1 SGHKS, CDR2 YYEKEE (reference sequence). CDR3 amino acids: CASSLVGVGYEQYF. The DNA of the CDR3 is TGTGCCAGCAGCTTAGTGGGAGTGGGCTACGAGCAGTACTTC.

A remark on this clone: Compared with germline, one end of the junction differs, possibly owing to a read error. The rearrangement uses TRBV7-9 and TRBJ2-3; D gene uncertain. The germline CDR1 and CDR2 sequences are SEHNR and FQNEAQ (reference sequence). The CDR3 extends over 12 amino acids. The CDR3 DNA follows: TGTTCCAGCAGCCTTAGCACAGATACGCAGTATTTT. Encoded protein: CSSSLSTDTQYF.